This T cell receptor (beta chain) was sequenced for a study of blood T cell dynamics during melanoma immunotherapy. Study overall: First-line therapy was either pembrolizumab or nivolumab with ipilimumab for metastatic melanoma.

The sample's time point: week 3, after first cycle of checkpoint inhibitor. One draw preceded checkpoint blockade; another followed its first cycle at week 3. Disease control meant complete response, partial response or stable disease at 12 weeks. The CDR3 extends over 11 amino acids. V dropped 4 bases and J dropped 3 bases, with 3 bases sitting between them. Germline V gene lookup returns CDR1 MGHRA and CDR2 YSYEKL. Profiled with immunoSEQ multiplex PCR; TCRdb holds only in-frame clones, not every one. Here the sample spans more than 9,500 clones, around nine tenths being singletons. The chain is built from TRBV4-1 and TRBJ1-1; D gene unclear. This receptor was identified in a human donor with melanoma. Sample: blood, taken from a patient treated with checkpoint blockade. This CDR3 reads CASSRDTEAFF. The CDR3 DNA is TGCGCCAGCAGCCGGGACACTGAAGCTTTCTTT.